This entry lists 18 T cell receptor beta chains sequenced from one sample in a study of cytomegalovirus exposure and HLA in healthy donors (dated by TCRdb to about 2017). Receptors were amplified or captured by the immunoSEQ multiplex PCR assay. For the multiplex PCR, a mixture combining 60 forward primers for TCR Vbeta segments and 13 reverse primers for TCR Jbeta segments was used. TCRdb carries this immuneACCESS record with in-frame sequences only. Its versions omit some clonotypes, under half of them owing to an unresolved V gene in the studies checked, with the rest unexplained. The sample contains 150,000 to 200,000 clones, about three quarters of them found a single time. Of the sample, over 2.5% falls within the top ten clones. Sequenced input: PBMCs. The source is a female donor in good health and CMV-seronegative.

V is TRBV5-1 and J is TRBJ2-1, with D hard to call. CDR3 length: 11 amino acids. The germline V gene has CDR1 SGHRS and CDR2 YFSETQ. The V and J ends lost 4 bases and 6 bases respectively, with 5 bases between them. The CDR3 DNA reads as TGCGCCAGCAGCGCGGCCAATGAGCAGTTCTTC. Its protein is CASSAANEQFF.

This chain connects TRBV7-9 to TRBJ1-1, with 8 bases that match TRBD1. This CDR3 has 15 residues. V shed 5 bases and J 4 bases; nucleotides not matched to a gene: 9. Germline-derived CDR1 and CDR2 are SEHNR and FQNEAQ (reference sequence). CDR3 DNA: TGTGCCAGCAGCCCGGGGACAGGAGGGGCCACTGAAGCTTTCTTT. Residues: CASSPGTGGATEAFF.

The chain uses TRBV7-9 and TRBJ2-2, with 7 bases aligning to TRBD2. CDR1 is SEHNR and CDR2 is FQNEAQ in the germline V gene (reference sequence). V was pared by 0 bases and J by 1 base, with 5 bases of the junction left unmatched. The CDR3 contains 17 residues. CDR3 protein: CASSLAASGMNTGELFF. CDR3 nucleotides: TGTGCCAGCAGCTTAGCAGCCAGCGGGATGAACACCGGGGAGCTGTTTTTT.

CDR3 coding DNA: TGTGCCAGCAGCGTTACAAGGGGGGGAGAGACCCAGTACTTC. Translated, it gives CASSVTRGGETQYF. The chain employs TRBV9 and TRBJ2-5; D might be TRBD2 (7 bases). Germline loops: CDR1 SGDLS, CDR2 YYNGEE. The V gene lost 2 bases and the J gene lost 4 bases, with 12 bases spanning the gap. The CDR3 extends over 14 amino acids.

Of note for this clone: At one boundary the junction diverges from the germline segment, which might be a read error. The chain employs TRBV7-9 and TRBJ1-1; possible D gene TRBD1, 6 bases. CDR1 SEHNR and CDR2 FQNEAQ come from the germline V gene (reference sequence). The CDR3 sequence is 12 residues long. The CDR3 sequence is CSSSLAQGRAFF. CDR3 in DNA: TGTTCCAGCAGCTTAGCGCAGGGGCGGGCTTTCTTT.

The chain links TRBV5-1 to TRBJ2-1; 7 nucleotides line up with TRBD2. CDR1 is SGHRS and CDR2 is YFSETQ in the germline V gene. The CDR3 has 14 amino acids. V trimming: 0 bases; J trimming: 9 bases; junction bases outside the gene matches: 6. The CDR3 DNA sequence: TGCGCCAGCAGCTTGGCCCGACTAGCCGTTGAGCAGTTCTTC. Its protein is CASSLARLAVEQFF.

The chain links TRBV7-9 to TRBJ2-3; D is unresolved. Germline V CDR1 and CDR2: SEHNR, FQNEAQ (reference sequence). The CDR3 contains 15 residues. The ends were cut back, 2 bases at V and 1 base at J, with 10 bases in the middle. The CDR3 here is CASSLSGPRTDTQYF. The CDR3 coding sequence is TGTGCCAGCAGCTTAAGTGGGCCCCGCACAGATACGCAGTATTTT.

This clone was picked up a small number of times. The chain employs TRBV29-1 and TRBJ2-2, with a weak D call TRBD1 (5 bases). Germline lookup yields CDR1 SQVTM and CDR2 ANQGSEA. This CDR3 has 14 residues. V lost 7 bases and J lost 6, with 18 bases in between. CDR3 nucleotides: TGCAGCGCAGCCGGCAGGGTAGGGCCCGGGGAGCTGTTTTTT. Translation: CSAAGRVGPGELFF.

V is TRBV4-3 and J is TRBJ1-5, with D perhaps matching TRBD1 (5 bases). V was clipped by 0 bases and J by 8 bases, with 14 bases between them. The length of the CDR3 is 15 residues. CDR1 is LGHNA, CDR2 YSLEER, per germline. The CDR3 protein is CASSQDRGGPEPQHF. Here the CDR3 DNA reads TGCGCCAGCAGCCAAGATAGGGGCGGTCCGGAGCCCCAGCATTTT.

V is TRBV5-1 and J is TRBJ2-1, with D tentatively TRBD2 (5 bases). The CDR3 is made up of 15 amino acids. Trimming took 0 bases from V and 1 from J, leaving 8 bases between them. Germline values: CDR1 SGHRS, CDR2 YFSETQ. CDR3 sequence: CASSLGTFSYNEQFF. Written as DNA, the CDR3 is TGCGCCAGCAGCTTGGGGACTTTTTCCTACAATGAGCAGTTCTTC.

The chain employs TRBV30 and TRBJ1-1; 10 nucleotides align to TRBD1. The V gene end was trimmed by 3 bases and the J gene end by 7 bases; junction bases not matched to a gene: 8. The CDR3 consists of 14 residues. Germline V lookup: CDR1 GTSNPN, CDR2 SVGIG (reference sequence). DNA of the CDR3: TGTGCCTGGAGAGAACCGGGACAGGGGCGTGAAGCTTTCTTT. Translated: CAWREPGQGREAFF.

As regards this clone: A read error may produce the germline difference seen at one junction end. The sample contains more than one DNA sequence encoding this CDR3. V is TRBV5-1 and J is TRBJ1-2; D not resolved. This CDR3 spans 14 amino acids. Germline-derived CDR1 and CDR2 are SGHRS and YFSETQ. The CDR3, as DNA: TGCGCCAGCAGCCCAGGTGGGCAGGACTATGGTTACACCTTC. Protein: CASSPGGQDYGYTF.

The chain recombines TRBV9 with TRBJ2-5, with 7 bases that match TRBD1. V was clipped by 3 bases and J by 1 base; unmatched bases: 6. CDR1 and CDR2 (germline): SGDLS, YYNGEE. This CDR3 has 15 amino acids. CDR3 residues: CASSAPGTAQETQYF. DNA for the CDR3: TGTGCCAGCAGCGCCCCGGGGACAGCCCAAGAGACCCAGTACTTC.

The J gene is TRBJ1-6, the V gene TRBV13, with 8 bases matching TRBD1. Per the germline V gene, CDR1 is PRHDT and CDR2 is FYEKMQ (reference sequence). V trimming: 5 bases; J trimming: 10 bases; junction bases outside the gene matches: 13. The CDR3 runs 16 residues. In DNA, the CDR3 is TGTGCCAGCAGCCTATCCCAGGGGGCCGGGGGATCACCCCTCCACTTT. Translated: CASSLSQGAGGSPLHF.

The CDR3 reads CASSLRLAGGMRDTQYF. DNA of the CDR3: TGTGCCAGCAGCTTAAGACTAGCGGGAGGGATGCGGGATACGCAGTATTTT. The rearrangement joins TRBV5-6 to TRBJ2-3; 14 bases are shared with TRBD2. Germline V gene sequence: CDR1 SGHDT, CDR2 YYEEEE. This CDR3 comprises 17 residues. The J segment lost 6 bases and the V segment lost 2 bases, leaving 8 bases of the junction unmatched.

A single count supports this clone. The CDR3 protein is CASQRTSGDYNEQFF. The CDR3 region has the DNA TGCGCCAGCCAGAGGACTAGCGGGGACTACAATGAGCAGTTCTTC. This chain joins TRBV5-1 and TRBJ2-1; 12 bases line up with TRBD2. Germline-derived CDR1 and CDR2 are SGHRS and YFSETQ. The J segment lost 3 bases and the V segment lost 7 bases, leaving 5 bases of the junction unmatched. This CDR3 region has 15 residues.

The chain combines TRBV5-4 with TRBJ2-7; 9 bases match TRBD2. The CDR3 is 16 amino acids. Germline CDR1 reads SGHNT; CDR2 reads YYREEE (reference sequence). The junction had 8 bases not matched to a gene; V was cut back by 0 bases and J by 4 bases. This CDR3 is CASSLALTSGKYEQYF. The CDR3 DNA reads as TGTGCCAGCAGCTTGGCGCTGACTAGCGGAAAATACGAGCAGTACTTC. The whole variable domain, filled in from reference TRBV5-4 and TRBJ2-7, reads ETGVTQSPTHLIKTRGQQVTLRCSSQSGHNTVSWYQQALGQGPQFIFQYYREEENGRGNFPPRFSGLQFPNYSSELNVNALELDDSALYLCASSLALTSGKYEQYFGPGTRLTVT.

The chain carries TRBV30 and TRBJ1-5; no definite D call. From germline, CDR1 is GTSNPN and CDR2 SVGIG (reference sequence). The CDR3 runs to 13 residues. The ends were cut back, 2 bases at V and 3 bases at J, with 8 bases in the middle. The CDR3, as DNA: TGTGCCTGGAGTTCGGGAGACAATCAGCCCCAGCATTTT. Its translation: CAWSSGDNQPQHF.